This TCR beta chain came from a study of long-term antiretroviral therapy in people with HIV. Across the whole study: The earliest samples predate the 2015 immediate-ART recommendation by about a decade.

The CDR3 is 14 residues long. The V gene lost 0 bases and the J gene lost 4 bases, with 9 bases spanning the gap. Germline V gene sequence: CDR1 MNHNS, CDR2 SASEGT. Survey-level resolution applied to immunoSEQ assay v3.0. Sequencing had a target that covered roughly 35,000-55,000 T-cell genomes per sample. Profiled with immunoSEQ multiplex PCR; TCRdb holds only in-frame clones, not every one. The table shows about 21,000 clones, with around nine tenths occurring only once. General study results and limits: It was not possible to obtain data on ART adherence, viral resistance or therapy changes.

As regards this clone: The target antigen is unknown.

The sample was unsorted PBMCs, taken 0.2 years before starting antiretroviral therapy. J is TRBJ1-2 and V is TRBV6-1; no clear D. The source is a man aged 18 to 29 with HIV. CDR3 nucleotides: TGTGCCAGCAGTGAAGCGGTCGATGGCTATGGCTACACCTTC. Translating it yields CASSEAVDGYGYTF.